The T cell receptor (beta chain) under discussion was sequenced for a study of T cells in Graves' hyperthyroidism and ophthalmopathy. Amplified regions were TCR beta CDR3 sequences from RNA transcripts. Researchers ran a first-round RT-PCR on the TCR CDR3 using the HTBI primer set. TCRdb redid the calling of the multiplex PCR reads with MiXCR, one entry per CDR3 protein. Altogether hundreds of thousands of distinct CDR3 sequences are present, about 14% being singletons, with the ten largest covering around 12%. CDR3 length: 18 residues. The germline V gene encodes CDR1 DFQATT and CDR2 SNEGSKA (reference sequence). This clonotype was seen a few times. With a much larger clone just one base away, this may be a read error.

This chain links TRBV20-1 with TRBJ2-2; perhaps TRBD1 as D (8 bases). This clonotype was sampled from a woman between 45 and 60 years old with Graves' ophthalmopathy. The sample consisted of blood. The CDR3 DNA reads TGCAGTGCTAGTAATCCAGCGGGGTCAGGGGGCGACACCGGGAAGCTGTTTTTT. Translation gives CSASNPAGSGGDTGKLFF.